One and the same sample provided the 26 T cell receptor beta chains below, sequenced in a study of human T cells and chemical hapten exposure. TCRdb analysed the RACE reads with MiXCR anew, one entry per CDR3 protein. The sample has about 160,000 distinct CDR3 sequences, roughly 26% seen once; the top ten hold about 2%. Time point indicated: patch test 3, about 24 weeks after DPC sensitization. This sample's treatment: therapeutic diphenylcyclopropenone sensitization with weekly scalp DPC. Source: whole blood, taken in connection with sensitization to the hapten diphenylcyclopropenone (DPC). These receptors all stem from a woman aged 18-29 years with alopecia areata. Some clones in this sample may be carry-over from other donors' samples.

J is TRBJ2-2 and V is TRBV29-1; TRBD2 agrees at 7 bases. The CDR3 spans 15 residues. Germline CDR1 and CDR2: SQVTM and ANQGSEA. The trim removed 4 bases at V and 1 base at J, leaving 6 bases unmatched. In nucleotides, the CDR3 is TGCAGCGTTGTGGGAGGGGCGGTGAACACCGGGGAGCTGTTTTTT. Protein: CSVVGGAVNTGELFF.

The CDR3 DNA is TGCGCCAGCAGGGCTGAGGGAGGGGGGCTGACCTACGAGCAGTACTTC. This sequence encodes CASRAEGGGLTYEQYF. This chain links TRBV23-1 with TRBJ2-7, with TRBD2 as a possible D gene (7 bases). TRBV23-1 is marked as an open reading frame, function uncertain. This CDR3 is 16 amino acids long. Trimming left V 6 bases short and J 2 bases short, with 20 bases between.

The chain is built from TRBV7-6 and TRBJ1-5; D call uncertain. The CDR3 has 13 amino acids. Trimming removed 2 bases at V and 8 bases at J, with 10 bases between. The germline gives CDR1 SGHVS, CDR2 FNYEAQ. CDR3 in DNA: TGTGCCAGCAGCTTATCACGTTTAGAGCCCCAGCATTTT. Amino acid sequence: CASSLSRLEPQHF.

In this sample, this clonotype turned up a few times. V is TRBV27 and J is TRBJ1-6, with D tentatively TRBD1 (5 bases). The CDR3 consists of 13 residues. Trimming removed 0 bases from V and 11 bases from J, with 8 bases in between. Germline CDR1 is MNHEY and CDR2 is SMNVEV (reference sequence). The CDR3 nucleotides read TGTGCCAGCAGTTTATCCAGGGTGACACCCCTCCACTTT. Amino acid sequence: CASSLSRVTPLHF.

A few counts support this clonotype. The chain carries TRBV28 and TRBJ1-6; D uncertain. Germline CDR1 is MDHEN and CDR2 is SYDVKM. The CDR3 runs to 12 residues. Trimming took off 6 bases at V and 6 bases at J, with 6 bases between the two ends. The CDR3: CASSLTNSPLHF. The CDR3 nucleotides read TGTGCCAGCAGCCTAACTAATTCACCCCTCCACTTT.

The CDR3 bases are TGTGCCAGCAGCCGGACAGCACCTGGAAACACCATATATTTT. Translation: CASSRTAPGNTIYF. This sequence joins TRBV5-6 and TRBJ1-3; D is possibly TRBD1 (6 bases). This CDR3 is built from 14 residues. The germline V and J ends were trimmed by 4 bases and 2 bases, with 10 bases remaining between them. Looked up from germline, CDR1 is SGHDT and CDR2 is YYEEEE.

A few counts support this clonotype. The chain combines TRBV9 with TRBJ2-7, with TRBD2 matching over 7 bases. The CDR3 totals 15 residues. Losses at the gene ends were 3 bases for V and 0 bases for J; bases not matched to a gene: 6. Looked up from germline, CDR1 is SGDLS and CDR2 is YYNGEE. This CDR3 reads CASSAGGGSSYEQYF. The CDR3 nucleotides read TGTGCCAGCAGCGCAGGCGGGGGAAGCTCCTACGAGCAGTACTTC. The full variable domain, completed using reference TRBV9 and TRBJ2-7, is DSGVTQTPKHLITATGQRVTLRCSPRSGDLSVYWYQQSLDQGLQFLIQYYNGEERAKGNILERFSAQQFPDLHSELNLSSLELGDSALYFCASSAGGGSSYEQYFGPGTRLTVT.

The V and J genes are TRBV4-1 and TRBJ2-2, with TRBD1 as a possible D gene (6 bases). The CDR3 extends over 15 amino acids. Germline V CDR1 and CDR2: MGHRA, YSYEKL. Trimming took off 6 bases at V and 0 bases at J, with 11 bases between the two ends. The CDR3 loop reads CASRGQGTNTGELFF. CDR3 sequence (DNA): TGCGCCAGCAGGGGTCAGGGGACGAACACCGGGGAGCTGTTTTTT.

This clonotype was counted between two and nine times. V gene TRBV11-2 combines with J gene TRBJ2-1; D is possibly TRBD2 (6 bases). Trimming removed 6 bases at V and 8 bases at J, with 23 bases between. The CDR3 has 16 residues. The V gene's germline CDR1 is SGHAT and CDR2 FQNNGV. Here the CDR3 DNA reads TGTGCCAGCAGGGACTTAGCGCGGGGCCGGGGCCATGAGCAGTTCTTC. This sequence encodes CASRDLARGRGHEQFF. Using reference TRBV11-2 and TRBJ2-1 for the parts outside the CDR3, the full variable domain is EAGVAQSPRYKIIEKRQSVAFWCNPISGHATLYWYQQILGQGPKLLIQFQNNGVVDDSQLPKDRFSAERLKGVDSTLKIQPAKLEDSAVYLCASRDLARGRGHEQFFGPGTRLTVL.

The gene calls are TRBV14 and TRBJ2-7; TRBD2 matches at 11 bases. V was clipped by 0 bases and J by 2 bases; unmatched bases: 3. CDR1 is SGHDN, CDR2 FVKESK, per germline. There are 16 residues in the CDR3. The CDR3 DNA reads as TGTGCCAGCAGCCAAGAAACTAGCGGGAGACCCTACGAGCAGTACTTC. This translates into CASSQETSGRPYEQYF.

The chain employs TRBV12-3 or TRBV12-4 and TRBJ1-1, with unresolved D. V lost 3 bases, J lost 4 bases, and 6 bases lay in between. CDR3 length: 12 amino acids. Written as DNA, the CDR3 is TGTGCCAGCAGTTTTTGGGCCACTGAAGCTTTCTTT. This gives the protein CASSFWATEAFF.

J is TRBJ1-2 and V is TRBV5-1; D not certain. The CDR3 consists of 13 residues. Between the trimmed V and J ends, which lost 1 base and 6 bases, there was a span of 10 bases. The germline CDR1 and CDR2 sequences are SGHRS and YFSETQ. CDR3 DNA: TGCGCCAGCAGCTTGAGCCCAGGAGATGGCTACACCTTC. Translating gives CASSLSPGDGYTF.

With regard to this clonotype: The junction does not match germline at one end; this may be a read error. The chain carries TRBV7-2 and TRBJ2-1, with 9 bases lining up with TRBD1. CDR1 is SGHTA and CDR2 is FQGNSA in the germline V gene. This CDR3 is built from 13 residues. The CDR3, as DNA: TGTGCCAGCAGTTCGACAGGGGGTGCCGCCGGTAGCTTC. Amino acid sequence: CASSSTGGAAGSF. The full variable domain, rest sourced from reference TRBV7-2 and TRBJ2-1, is GAGVSQSPSNKVTEKGKDVELRCDPISGHTALYWYRQSLGQGLEFLIYFQGNSAPDKSGLPSDRFSAERTGGSVSTLTIQRTQQEDSAVYLCASSSTGGAAGSFGPGTRLTVL.

The V call is TRBV29-1, the J call TRBJ2-3; no reliable D call. The CDR3 has 12 residues. Germline V lookup: CDR1 SQVTM, CDR2 ANQGSEA. V was clipped by 5 bases and J by 3 bases, with 9 bases between them. The DNA for the CDR3 is TGCAGCGTTCCGCAGGTAACAGATACGCAGTATTTT. As protein: CSVPQVTDTQYF.

The chain has TRBV4-3 and TRBJ1-6; the D gene is possibly TRBD1 (5 bases). Trimming pared 0 bases from V and 10 bases from J, leaving 16 bases between. The V gene's germline CDR1 is LGHNA and CDR2 YSLEER. The CDR3 sequence is 16 residues long. CDR3 in amino acids: CASSQDRGLGASPLHF. For the CDR3, the DNA is TGCGCCAGCAGCCAAGATAGAGGGCTAGGGGCCTCACCCCTCCACTTT.

The chain employs TRBV4-1 and TRBJ1-5; D not certain. V was trimmed by 0 bases and J by 0 bases, leaving 9 bases between them. This CDR3 has 16 residues. Germline V gives CDR1 MGHRA, CDR2 YSYEKL. CDR3 in DNA: TGCGCCAGCAGCCAAGATCCGGGTAATAGCAATCAGCCCCAGCATTTT. It is translated as CASSQDPGNSNQPQHF.

In its sample, this clonotype was seen once. V gene TRBV4-1 combines with J gene TRBJ1-1; a weak D match, TRBD1 (6 bases). Germline V lookup: CDR1 MGHRA, CDR2 YSYEKL. V was shortened by 0 bases and J by 5 bases, with 10 bases between the two germline ends. The CDR3 consists of 14 residues. CDR3 sequence: CASSQDEGGTEAFF. In DNA form, the CDR3 reads TGCGCCAGCAGCCAAGACGAAGGGGGGACTGAAGCTTTCTTT.

This clonotype was seen more than once but under ten times. The chain recombines TRBV4-2 with TRBJ1-1; D is ambiguous. Germline V gene sequence: CDR1 LGHNA, CDR2 YNFKEQ. The CDR3 consists of 13 residues. The germline V and J ends were trimmed by 0 bases and 7 bases, with 9 bases remaining between them. CDR3 in amino acids: CASSQEDGFEAFF. In DNA form, the CDR3 reads TGTGCCAGCAGCCAAGAAGACGGGTTTGAAGCTTTCTTT.

This clonotype was counted a few times. The rearrangement uses TRBV20-1 and TRBJ1-6; 9 nucleotides line up with TRBD1. V gave up 5 bases and J gave up 12 bases; unmatched junction bases: 5. The germline gives CDR1 DFQATT, CDR2 SNEGSKA (reference sequence). CDR3 length: 12 residues. As DNA, the CDR3 is TGCAGTGCTGGGGACAGGGAAGGACCCCTCCACTTT. It encodes CSAGDREGPLHF.

The V gene is TRBV12-3 or TRBV12-4, the J gene TRBJ2-1, with TRBD2 identical over 7 bases. The CDR3 is made up of 18 amino acids. Trimming at V came to 5 bases and at J to 1 base, leaving 14 bases not matched to a gene. Here the CDR3 DNA reads TGTGCCAGCAGTCCCAATTGGGAGGGAGGGTTTTCCTACAATGAGCAGTTCTTC. Its translation is CASSPNWEGGFSYNEQFF.

This chain uses TRBV27 with TRBJ2-7; no reliable D call. The CDR3 is made up of 15 amino acids. Trimming took 3 bases from V and 6 from J, leaving 18 bases between them. Germline CDR1 reads MNHEY; CDR2 reads SMNVEV (reference sequence). The CDR3 coding sequence is TGTGCCAGCAGTTTGAGCTCCCTTGGTAGGTCCGAGCAGTACTTC. This translates into CASSLSSLGRSEQYF.

The chain combines TRBV9 with TRBJ2-3, with D unclear. CDR3 length: 16 amino acids. Trimming removed 3 bases from V and 0 bases from J, with 14 bases in between. CDR1 SGDLS and CDR2 YYNGEE come from the germline V gene. In DNA form, the CDR3 reads TGTGCCAGCAGCGCCTGGCCTTTACGGAGCACAGATACGCAGTATTTT. Residues: CASSAWPLRSTDTQYF.

The chain links TRBV4-1 to TRBJ1-2; D not certain. V lost 2 bases to trimming and J lost 0 bases, with 7 bases between them. This CDR3 region has 14 residues. From germline, CDR1 is MGHRA and CDR2 YSYEKL. The CDR3 loop is CASSQIGSNYGYTF. The DNA for the CDR3 is TGCGCCAGCAGCCAAATAGGCTCTAACTATGGCTACACCTTC.

This clonotype has a handful of counts. The chain employs TRBV12-5 and TRBJ1-2; no clear D. The germline V and J ends were trimmed by 2 bases and 4 bases, with 5 bases remaining between them. The germline gives CDR1 LGHNT, CDR2 FRNRAP. This CDR3 spans 12 amino acids. The CDR3 region is CASGLIGYGYTF. CDR3 nucleotide sequence: TGTGCTAGTGGTTTGATCGGCTATGGCTACACCTTC.

This clonotype was recorded a few times. The chain recombines TRBV12-3 or TRBV12-4 with TRBJ2-7; the D is unclear. The CDR3 contains 14 residues. V was trimmed by 3 bases and J by 2 bases, leaving 11 bases between them. Here the CDR3 reads CASSFFVSPYEQYF. CDR3 in DNA: TGTGCCAGCAGTTTTTTTGTCAGCCCCTACGAGCAGTACTTC.

As concerns this clonotype: This could be a read error, since a much larger clone is one nucleotide away. This chain uses TRBV10-3 with TRBJ2-7, with TRBD1 as a possible D gene (5 bases). CDR1 and CDR2 from the germline V gene are ENHRY and SYGVKD. There are 12 residues in the CDR3. Trimming took off 8 bases at V and 1 base at J, with 9 bases between the two ends. CDR3 residues: CAIGHLSYEQYF. The DNA for the CDR3 is TGTGCCATCGGACATCTGTCCTACGAGCAGTACTTC.